The clone carrying this TCR beta chain was observed at least ten times. These data belong to a study of early T cells in non-severe SARS-CoV-2 infection. The CDR3 loop spans 17 amino acids. V dropped 0 bases and J dropped 0; count of bases not matched to a gene: 2. Germline lookup yields CDR1 LGHNA and CDR2 YSLEER. MiXCR was run by TCRdb on the 5' RACE reads, yielding one entry per CDR3 protein. This table has 90,000 to 120,000 distinct CDR3 sequences, approximately 12% appearing once. Sequenced sample: whole blood. The V gene is TRBV4-3, the J gene TRBJ2-1; 10 nucleotides match TRBD2. The sequence derives from an adult who was a healthcare worker with PCR-confirmed SARS-CoV-2 infection or an uninfected control (not recorded which). The CDR3 DNA reads as TGCGCCAGCAGCCAAGAGCCTAGCGGGAGCTCCTACAATGAGCAGTTCTTC. Translation gives CASSQEPSGSSYNEQFF.